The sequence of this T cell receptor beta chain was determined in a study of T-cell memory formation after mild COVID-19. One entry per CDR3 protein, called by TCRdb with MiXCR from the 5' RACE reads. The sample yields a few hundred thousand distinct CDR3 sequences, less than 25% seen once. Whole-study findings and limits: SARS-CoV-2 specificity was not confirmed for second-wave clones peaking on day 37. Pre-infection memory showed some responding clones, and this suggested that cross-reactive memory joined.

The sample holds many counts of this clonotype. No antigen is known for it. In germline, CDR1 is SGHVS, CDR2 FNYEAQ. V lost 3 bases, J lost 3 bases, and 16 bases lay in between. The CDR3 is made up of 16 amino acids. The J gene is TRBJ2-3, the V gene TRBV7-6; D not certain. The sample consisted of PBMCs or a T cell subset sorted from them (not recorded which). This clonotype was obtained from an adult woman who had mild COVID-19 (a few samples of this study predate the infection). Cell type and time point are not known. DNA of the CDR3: TGTGCCAGCAGCTTTGGGCAGACACAAACTACAGATACGCAGTATTTT. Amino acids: CASSFGQTQTTDTQYF.